Shown below are 19 T cell receptor beta chains from a single sample sequenced in a study of shared T cell receptors in the human thymus. Repertoires were generated with immunoSEQ multiplex PCR, while TCRdb's copy carries only in-frame clones and drops some. The table includes some 400,000 clones, 85% to 95% detected once. Source material: thymocytes. The receptors here all came from a human donor.

V usage is TRBV10-2 and J usage is TRBJ2-1; TRBD2 matches 7 bases. Germline loops: CDR1 WSHSY, CDR2 SAAADI. The CDR3 extends over 13 amino acids. The CDR3: CALGLHRYNEQFF. The CDR3 bases are TGCGCTCTGGGACTACACCGGTACAATGAGCAGTTCTTC.

The rearrangement links TRBV27 to TRBJ2-3, with 9 positions matching TRBD2. J lost 4 bases, V lost 0 bases, and 11 bases had no gene match. Germline assignment: CDR1 MNHEY and CDR2 SMNVEV (reference sequence). This CDR3 has 18 residues. The CDR3: CASSLSGASGKGADTQYF. The CDR3 bases are TGTGCCAGCAGTTTATCGGGGGCTAGCGGGAAGGGGGCAGATACGCAGTATTTT.

The chain is built from TRBV4-1 and TRBJ2-1; TRBD1 aligns across 8 bases. CDR1 and CDR2 (germline): MGHRA, YSYEKL. The CDR3 spans 17 residues. V trimming: 8 bases; J trimming: 0 bases; junction bases outside the gene matches: 12. The CDR3 DNA reads TGCGCCAGCTTCGGGCAGGGGGCACCGAGCTCCTACAATGAGCAGTTCTTC. Translated, it gives CASFGQGAPSSYNEQFF.

This clone was counted between two and nine times. The CDR3 DNA reads TGTGCCAGCAGCCCATACCCCCCCCTTCGGGAACGAGCCAAAAACATTCAGTACTTC. This encodes CASSPYPPLRERAKNIQYF. The chain uses TRBV9 and TRBJ2-4; perhaps TRBD2 as D (5 bases). The germline CDR1 and CDR2 sequences are SGDLS and YYNGEE. The germline V and J ends were trimmed by 4 bases and 0 bases, with 23 bases remaining between them. The CDR3 runs 19 residues.

J is TRBJ2-5 and V is TRBV28; maybe TRBD2 (6 bases). Between the trimmed V and J ends, which lost 3 bases and 2 bases, there was a span of 13 bases. CDR3 size: 15 residues. Germline CDR1 reads MDHEN; CDR2 reads SYDVKM. CDR3 region: CASSFAGRDQETQYF. In nucleotides, the CDR3 is TGTGCCAGCAGTTTCGCGGGAAGGGATCAAGAGACCCAGTACTTC.

The rearrangement links TRBV5-6 to TRBJ2-7; 8 bases fit TRBD2. The germline V gene has CDR1 SGHDT and CDR2 YYEEEE. Trimming cost V 5 bases and J 2 bases; bases outside gene matches: 6. The CDR3 runs 14 residues. As DNA, the CDR3 is TGTGCCAGCAGGACGCGGGAGGAACCCTACGAGCAGTACTTC. Translated, it gives CASRTREEPYEQYF.

This chain uses TRBV5-1 with TRBJ2-1; D call uncertain. Germline V gene sequence: CDR1 SGHRS, CDR2 YFSETQ. V lost 0 bases, J lost 8 bases, and 3 bases lay in between. The CDR3 sequence is 11 residues long. CDR3 in DNA: TGCGCCAGCAGCTTGGGTTATGAGCAGTTCTTC. It is translated as CASSLGYEQFF.

The chain combines TRBV5-4 with TRBJ2-5, with D perhaps assigned TRBD1 or TRBD2 (5 bases each). The CDR3 totals 15 residues. Trimming took 4 bases from V and 4 from J, leaving 17 bases between them. The germline V gene encodes CDR1 SGHNT and CDR2 YYREEE (reference sequence). The CDR3 region is CASSPGTPWRETQYF. For the CDR3, the DNA is TGTGCCAGCAGCCCCGGGACGCCTTGGCGAGAGACCCAGTACTTC. The full variable domain, its missing parts supplied by reference TRBV5-4 and TRBJ2-5, is ETGVTQSPTHLIKTRGQQVTLRCSSQSGHNTVSWYQQALGQGPQFIFQYYREEENGRGNFPPRFSGLQFPNYSSELNVNALELDDSALYLCASSPGTPWRETQYFGPGTRLLVL.

This clone has just a few counts. The chain employs TRBV2 and TRBJ1-1; the D gene is possibly TRBD1 (5 bases). The CDR3 is 11 amino acids. Germline values: CDR1 SNHLY, CDR2 FYNNEI. With 11 bases removed from V and 3 bases from J, the gap between germline ends came to 10 bases. CDR3 loop: CAGGYDTEAFF. DNA of the CDR3: TGTGCCGGGGGTTACGACACTGAAGCTTTCTTT. Full variable domain (rest looked up from reference TRBV2 and TRBJ1-1): EPEVTQTPSHQVTQMGQEVILRCVPISNHLYFYWYRQILGQKVEFLVSFYNNEISEKSEIFDDQFSVERPDGSNFTLKIRSTKLEDSAMYFCAGGYDTEAFFGQGTRLTVV.

This chain joins TRBV6-1 and TRBJ1-4, with D perhaps matching TRBD1 (5 bases). CDR3 length equals 13 residues. V lost 9 bases and J lost 4, with 12 bases in between. The germline V gene encodes CDR1 MNHNS and CDR2 SASEGT. The CDR3 here is CARQPGGNEKLFF. As DNA, the CDR3 is TGTGCCAGACAGCCTGGGGGTAATGAAAAACTGTTTTTT.

The chain links TRBV6-6 to TRBJ2-1; no reliable D call. Germline lookup yields CDR1 MNHNY and CDR2 SVGAGI (reference sequence). With 7 bases removed from V and 7 bases from J, the gap between germline ends came to 8 bases. This CDR3 has 11 residues. CDR3 nucleotide sequence: TGTGCCAGCACGGATAATAATGAGCAGTTCTTC. It encodes CASTDNNEQFF.

This chain connects TRBV4-1 to TRBJ1-2, with D maybe TRBD1 (5 bases). CDR1 MGHRA and CDR2 YSYEKL come from the germline V gene. Trimming stripped 0 bases from V and 4 bases from J, with 21 bases between. CDR3 size: 18 residues. CDR3 in amino acids: CASSQDPRVRGLGYGYTF. The DNA of the CDR3 is TGCGCCAGCAGCCAAGACCCCCGCGTACGGGGCCTGGGCTATGGCTACACCTTC.

The chain combines TRBV28 with TRBJ2-6, with 10 bases lining up with TRBD2. There are 19 residues in the CDR3. Germline CDR1 is MDHEN and CDR2 is SYDVKM. After removal of 6 bases from V and 4 bases from J, the junction contained 15 bases not matched to a gene. In DNA, the CDR3 is TGTGCCAGCAGCCTTCACGGTCTAGCGGGAGTTAGAGGGGCCAACGTCCTGACTTTC. Translated, it gives CASSLHGLAGVRGANVLTF.

J is TRBJ2-1 and V is TRBV7-8; D tentatively reads TRBD1 or TRBD2 (5 bases each). Looked up from germline, CDR1 is SGHVS and CDR2 is FQNEAQ. This CDR3 spans 15 amino acids. V dropped 5 bases and J dropped 10 bases, with 21 bases sitting between them. The CDR3 spells CASSDTGPGFGEQFF. In nucleotides, the CDR3 is TGTGCCAGCAGCGATACGGGACCCGGCTTCGGGGAGCAGTTCTTC.

The rearrangement links TRBV9 to TRBJ2-7, with 7 bases identical to TRBD2. V gave up 4 bases and J gave up 1 base; unmatched junction bases: 5. This CDR3 contains 14 residues. Germline assignment: CDR1 SGDLS and CDR2 YYNGEE. Here the CDR3 reads CASSPSGKSYEQYF. In DNA, the CDR3 is TGTGCCAGCAGCCCCAGCGGGAAGTCCTACGAGCAGTACTTC. Drawing the rest from reference TRBV9 and TRBJ2-7, the complete variable domain is DSGVTQTPKHLITATGQRVTLRCSPRSGDLSVYWYQQSLDQGLQFLIQYYNGEERAKGNILERFSAQQFPDLHSELNLSSLELGDSALYFCASSPSGKSYEQYFGPGTRLTVT.

The chain has TRBV14 and TRBJ1-1; D unclear. Germline values: CDR1 SGHDN, CDR2 FVKESK. Trimming shortened V by 1 base and J by 4 bases, and 13 bases separated the two germline ends. This CDR3 spans 15 amino acids. CDR3 in DNA: TGTGCCAGCAGCCAAGCGGCCCCCCCGGGCACTGAAGCTTTCTTT. Amino acid sequence: CASSQAAPPGTEAFF.

On this clone itself: One end of the junction fails to match germline, which may point to a read error. This chain connects TRBV28 to TRBJ2-7; 7 bases fit TRBD2. The CDR3 has 15 residues. Germline values: CDR1 MDHEN, CDR2 SYDVKM. CDR3 region: CANSFRKGGRYEQYF. DNA of the CDR3: TGTGCCAACAGTTTCCGCAAGGGCGGGAGATACGAGCAGTACTTC.

The CDR3: CASSQTVLSSYNEQFF. Written as DNA, the CDR3 is TGTGCCAGCTCCCAGACTGTGCTGAGCTCCTACAATGAGCAGTTCTTC. The gene calls are TRBV25-1 and TRBJ2-1; D is ambiguous. Germline CDR1 MGHDK, CDR2 SYGVNS. Trimming removed 8 bases at V and 0 bases at J, with 17 bases between. This CDR3 has 16 amino acids.

CDR3 loop: CASSAPLAGVYNEQFF. The CDR3 DNA follows: TGTGCCAGCAGCGCTCCTCTAGCGGGAGTCTACAATGAGCAGTTCTTC. This rearrangement joins TRBV7-6 to TRBJ2-1; the match to TRBD2 covers 10 bases. There are 16 residues in the CDR3. V trimming: 5 bases; J trimming: 3 bases; junction bases outside the gene matches: 7. Germline V gives CDR1 SGHVS, CDR2 FNYEAQ.